One sample yielded the 8 T cell receptor beta chains listed below, sequenced in a study of shared clonotypes between healthy human individuals (dated by TCRdb to 2018 to 2020). Library construction relied on the immunoSEQ multiplex PCR assay. As stored in TCRdb, this immuneACCESS dataset retains in-frame rearrangements with V and J assigned. A fraction of the clones does not appear; measured against another copy, unresolved V genes explain less than half of the discrepancy, and the remainder lacks a known reason. A total of about 2.4 million clones appear in this sample, 93% of them only once. Roughly 0.36% of the sample belongs to the ten largest clones. Sequenced sample: naive CD4+ T cells from PBMCs. The sample's cell subset or site label is to be understood as: CD45RA+ positively selected. The receptor set was obtained from a man aged 18 to 29 in good health. Some clones in this sample may be carry-over from other donors' samples.

Of note for this clone: Other DNA sequences within the sample encode an identical CDR3. This chain uses TRBV30 with TRBJ2-7; no definite D call. The germline V gene encodes CDR1 GTSNPN and CDR2 SVGIG (reference sequence). Trimming cost V 0 bases and J 0 bases, with 3 bases left between them. The CDR3 runs 12 residues. This chain's CDR3 is CAWSVSSYEQYF. CDR3 DNA: TGTGCCTGGAGTGTATCCTCCTACGAGCAGTACTTC.

The chain recombines TRBV28 with TRBJ2-5; 13 bases fit TRBD2. The last part of the DNA fits TRBJ2-7 better; the J call may be wrong. The length of the CDR3 is 15 residues. Germline assignment: CDR1 MDHEN and CDR2 SYDVKM. The CDR3 coding sequence is TGTGCCACCTACACTAGCGGGAGGGCCCCCTACGAGCAGTACTTC. Translation: CATYTSGRAPYEQYF.

This clone occurred once. This chain links TRBV5-6 with TRBJ2-5; D perhaps matches TRBD1 (5 bases). The V end lost 1 base, the J end lost 2 bases, and 9 bases lay between the germline ends. Germline V gene data show CDR1 as SGHDT and CDR2 as YYEEEE. The CDR3 sequence is 14 residues long. The CDR3 DNA reads as TGTGCCAGCAGCTTGAGACAGCTACAAGAGACCCAGTACTTC. This gives the protein CASSLRQLQETQYF. The full variable domain, rest sourced from reference TRBV5-6 and TRBJ2-5, is DAGVTQSPTHLIKTRGQQVTLRCSPKSGHDTVSWYQQALGQGPQFIFQYYEEEERQRGNFPDRFSGHQFPNYSSELNVNALLLGDSALYLCASSLRQLQETQYFGPGTRLLVL.

This clone was picked up one time. The chain uses TRBV4-1 and TRBJ2-1; 8 nucleotides line up with TRBD2. This CDR3 region has 13 residues. V was clipped by 11 bases and J by 10 bases; unmatched bases: 13. CDR1 MGHRA and CDR2 YSYEKL come from the germline V gene. CDR3 protein: CASTSGGRREQFF. CDR3 nucleotide sequence: TGCGCCTCAACCTCGGGGGGGCGCCGGGAGCAGTTCTTC.

V gene TRBV5-1 combines with J gene TRBJ2-1, with D hard to call. Between the trimmed V and J ends, which lost 0 bases and 4 bases, there was a span of 8 bases. Germline V gene data show CDR1 as SGHRS and CDR2 as YFSETQ. The CDR3 is 14 amino acids. The CDR3 loop reads CASSLGTLYNEQFF. The CDR3 DNA sequence: TGCGCCAGCAGCTTGGGGACCCTTTACAATGAGCAGTTCTTC.

V and J are TRBV7-3 and TRBJ2-2; D perhaps matches TRBD1 (7 bases). Germline assignment: CDR1 SGHTA and CDR2 FQGTGA. The CDR3 has 15 residues. V was pared by 5 bases and J by 5 bases, with 15 bases between. The CDR3 reads CASSPGGFGTGELFF. The CDR3 DNA reads TGTGCCAGCAGCCCAGGGGGGTTTGGAACCGGGGAGCTGTTTTTT.

The rearrangement links TRBV29-1 to TRBJ2-3; no clear D. CDR1 SQVTM and CDR2 ANQGSEA come from the germline V gene. The length of the CDR3 is 12 residues. The germline V and J ends were trimmed by 4 bases and 1 base, with 6 bases remaining between them. The CDR3 bases are TGCAGCGTTGGCCCCCGCACAGATACGCAGTATTTT. This gives the protein CSVGPRTDTQYF.

The rearrangement joins TRBV7-9 to TRBJ1-2; possible D gene TRBD1, 5 bases. The germline V and J ends were trimmed by 4 bases and 1 base, with 13 bases remaining between them. CDR1 is SEHNR and CDR2 is FQNEAQ in the germline V gene (reference sequence). The CDR3 sequence is 15 residues long. CDR3 sequence reads: CASSSPRQLNYGYTF. In DNA form, the CDR3 reads TGTGCCAGCAGCTCGCCGAGACAGCTTAACTATGGCTACACCTTC.